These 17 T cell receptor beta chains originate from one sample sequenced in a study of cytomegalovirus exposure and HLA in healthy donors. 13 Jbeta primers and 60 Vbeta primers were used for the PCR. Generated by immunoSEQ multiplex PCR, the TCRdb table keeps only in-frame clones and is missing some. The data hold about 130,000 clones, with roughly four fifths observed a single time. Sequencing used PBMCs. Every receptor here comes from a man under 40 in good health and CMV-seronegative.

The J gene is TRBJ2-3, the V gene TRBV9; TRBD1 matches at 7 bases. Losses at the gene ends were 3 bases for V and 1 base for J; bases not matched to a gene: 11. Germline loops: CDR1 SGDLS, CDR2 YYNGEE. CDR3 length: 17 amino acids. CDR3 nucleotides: TGTGCCAGCAGCGACCCAACCGGGACAGAGCGCACAGATACGCAGTATTTT. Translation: CASSDPTGTERTDTQYF.

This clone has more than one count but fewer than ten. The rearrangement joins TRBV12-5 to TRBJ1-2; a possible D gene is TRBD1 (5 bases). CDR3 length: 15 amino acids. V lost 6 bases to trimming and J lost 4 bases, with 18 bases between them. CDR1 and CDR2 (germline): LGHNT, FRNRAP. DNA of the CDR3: TGTGCTAGTGGGCAAGGGGAGGGATTAAGCTATGGCTACACCTTC. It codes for CASGQGEGLSYGYTF.

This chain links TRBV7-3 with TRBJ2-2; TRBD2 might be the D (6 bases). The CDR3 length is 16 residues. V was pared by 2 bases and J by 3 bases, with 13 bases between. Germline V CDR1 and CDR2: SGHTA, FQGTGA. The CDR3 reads CASSLVPGVHTGELFF. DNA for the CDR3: TGTGCCAGCAGCTTAGTTCCGGGGGTCCACACCGGGGAGCTGTTTTTT.

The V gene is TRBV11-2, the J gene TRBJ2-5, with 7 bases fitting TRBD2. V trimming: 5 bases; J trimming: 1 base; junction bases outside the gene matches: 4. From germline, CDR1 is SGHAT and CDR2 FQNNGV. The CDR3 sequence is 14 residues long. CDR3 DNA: TGTGCCAGCAGCCCGCCGGGAGGCCAAGAGACCCAGTACTTC. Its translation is CASSPPGGQETQYF.

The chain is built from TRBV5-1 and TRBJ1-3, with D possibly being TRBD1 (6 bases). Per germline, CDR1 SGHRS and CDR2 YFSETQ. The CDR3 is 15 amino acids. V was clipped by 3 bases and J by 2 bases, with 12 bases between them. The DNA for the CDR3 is TGCGCCAGCAGCTCCTTCCAGGGGACTGGAAACACCATATATTTT. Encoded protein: CASSSFQGTGNTIYF. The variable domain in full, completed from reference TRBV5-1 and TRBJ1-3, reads KAGVTQTPRYLIKTRGQQVTLSCSPISGHRSVSWYQQTPGQGLQFLFEYFSETQRNKGNFPGRFSGRQFSNSRSEMNVSTLELGDSALYLCASSSFQGTGNTIYFGEGSWLTVV.

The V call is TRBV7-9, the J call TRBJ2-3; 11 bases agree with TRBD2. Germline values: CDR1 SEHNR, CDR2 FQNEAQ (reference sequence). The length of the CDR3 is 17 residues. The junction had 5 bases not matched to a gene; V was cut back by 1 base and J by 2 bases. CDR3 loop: CASSLGPTSGVTDTQYF. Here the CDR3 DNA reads TGTGCCAGCAGCTTAGGGCCGACTAGCGGGGTCACAGATACGCAGTATTTT.

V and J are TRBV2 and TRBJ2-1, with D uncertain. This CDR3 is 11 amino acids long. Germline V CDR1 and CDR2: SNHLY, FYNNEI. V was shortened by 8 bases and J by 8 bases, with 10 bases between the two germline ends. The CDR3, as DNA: TGTGCCAGCCGCCATAACTATGAGCAGTTCTTC. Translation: CASRHNYEQFF.

The CDR3 sequence: CASSLGVEAGGTDTQYF. The CDR3, as DNA: TGTGCCAGCAGCTTAGGCGTGGAAGCGGGAGGAACAGATACGCAGTATTTT. This sequence joins TRBV11-2 and TRBJ2-3; TRBD2 aligns across 9 bases. The CDR3 sequence is 17 residues long. V shed 1 base, J shed 3 bases, and the junction held 8 bases outside the gene matches. Germline V gene sequence: CDR1 SGHAT, CDR2 FQNNGV.

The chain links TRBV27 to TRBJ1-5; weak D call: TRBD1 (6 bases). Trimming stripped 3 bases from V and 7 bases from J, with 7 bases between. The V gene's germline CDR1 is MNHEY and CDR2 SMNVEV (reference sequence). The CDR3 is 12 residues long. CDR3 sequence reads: CASSFTGQPQHF. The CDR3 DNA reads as TGTGCCAGCAGTTTTACAGGGCAGCCCCAGCATTTT.

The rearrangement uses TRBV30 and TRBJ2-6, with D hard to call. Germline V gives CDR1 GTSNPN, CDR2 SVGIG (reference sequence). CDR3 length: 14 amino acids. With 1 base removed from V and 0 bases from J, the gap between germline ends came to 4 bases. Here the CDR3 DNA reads TGTGCCTGGAGTGGGGCCTCTGGGGCCAACGTCCTGACTTTC. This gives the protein CAWSGASGANVLTF.

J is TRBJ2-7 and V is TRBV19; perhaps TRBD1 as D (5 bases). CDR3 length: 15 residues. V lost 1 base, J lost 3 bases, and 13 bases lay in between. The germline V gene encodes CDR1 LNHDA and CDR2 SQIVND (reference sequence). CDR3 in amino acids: CASSIADNTYYEQYF. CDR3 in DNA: TGTGCCAGTAGTATAGCGGACAATACATACTACGAGCAGTACTTC.

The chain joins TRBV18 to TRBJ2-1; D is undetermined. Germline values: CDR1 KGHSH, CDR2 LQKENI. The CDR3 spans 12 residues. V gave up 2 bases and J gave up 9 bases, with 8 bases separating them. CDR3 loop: CASSPFTGEQFF. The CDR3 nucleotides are TGTGCCAGCTCACCATTTACCGGTGAGCAGTTCTTC.

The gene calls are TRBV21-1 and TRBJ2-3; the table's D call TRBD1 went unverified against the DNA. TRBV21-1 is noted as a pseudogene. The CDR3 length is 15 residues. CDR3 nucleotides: TGTGCCAGCAGCAAAGTTGACAGGAGGTGGGATACGCAGTATTTT. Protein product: CASSKVDRRWDTQYF.

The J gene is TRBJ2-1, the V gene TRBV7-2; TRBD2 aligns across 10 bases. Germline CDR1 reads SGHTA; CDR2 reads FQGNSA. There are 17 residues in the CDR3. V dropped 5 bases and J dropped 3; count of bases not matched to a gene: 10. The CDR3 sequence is CASSKHGLADYYNEQFF. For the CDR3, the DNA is TGTGCCAGCAGCAAACACGGACTAGCGGATTACTACAATGAGCAGTTCTTC.

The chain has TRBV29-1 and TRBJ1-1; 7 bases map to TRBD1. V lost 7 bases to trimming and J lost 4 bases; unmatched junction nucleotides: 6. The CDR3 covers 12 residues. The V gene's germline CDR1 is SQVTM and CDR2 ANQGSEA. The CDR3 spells CSGRGRGTEAFF. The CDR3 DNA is TGCAGCGGGAGGGGGCGAGGCACTGAAGCTTTCTTT.

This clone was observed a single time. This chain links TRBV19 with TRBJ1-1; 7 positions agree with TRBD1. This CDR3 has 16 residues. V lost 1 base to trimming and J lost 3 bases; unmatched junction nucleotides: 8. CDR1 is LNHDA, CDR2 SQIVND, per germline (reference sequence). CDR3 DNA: TGTGCCAGTAGTATAGGAGGGGGCCATTGGGACACTGAAGCTTTCTTT. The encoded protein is CASSIGGGHWDTEAFF.

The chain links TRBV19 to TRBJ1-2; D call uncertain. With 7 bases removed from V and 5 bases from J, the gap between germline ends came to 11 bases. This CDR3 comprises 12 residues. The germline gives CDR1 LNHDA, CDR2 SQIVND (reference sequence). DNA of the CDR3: TGTGCCAGTACCATCGGCGGGTATGGCTACACCTTC. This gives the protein CASTIGGYGYTF.